This is a list of T cell receptor beta chains from one sample in a study of cytomegalovirus exposure and HLA in healthy donors. Profiling relied on immunoSEQ multiplex PCR, and the TCRdb table lists in-frame clones only, not all of them. The sample has around 200,000 clones, 81% seen once. Sequencing was performed on PBMCs. The source of these receptors is a woman aged 25-40 years in good health and CMV-seronegative. Each CDR3 is given with its conserved first and last residue. The D gene is left open where the match is weak. Not all rows give a size; the values are once, few, many and, for expanded clones, a class.

D: TRBD2; V: TRBV11-2; size: few; J: TRBJ2-7; DNA: TGTGCCAGCAGCTTAGGTCTAGCGGGCGAGCAGTACTTC; CDR3: CASSLGLAGEQYF
D: TRBD2; V: TRBV5-1; size: .; J: TRBJ2-1; DNA: TGCGCCAGCAGCTCGCGGGAGGGCCCCAATGAGCAGTTCTTC; CDR3: CASSSREGPNEQFF
D: .; V: TRBV5-6; size: .; J: TRBJ1-1; DNA: TGTGCCAGCACCACTTTCGGGTCGGTAGGCACACTTGAAGCTTTCTTT; CDR3: CASTTFGSVGTLEAFF
D: .; V: TRBV2; size: few; J: TRBJ2-7; DNA: TGTGCCAGCAGTCTGTACGGCTACGAGCAGTACTTC; CDR3: CASSLYGYEQYF
D: .; V: TRBV29-1; size: .; J: TRBJ1-2; DNA: TGCAGCGTTGAAGAGGGGGCCCGGCGGGGCTACACCTTC; CDR3: CSVEEGARRGYTF
D: .; V: TRBV5-1; size: .; J: TRBJ2-5; DNA: TGCGCCAGCAGCTTGGGTCTGAGCGGAGGGACTTTACAAGAGACCCAGTACTTC; CDR3: CASSLGLSGGTLQETQYF
D: .; V: TRBV27; size: .; J: TRBJ1-6; DNA: TGTGCCAGCAGCTACACGGGATTTAATTCACCCCTCCACTTT; CDR3: CASSYTGFNSPLHF
D: TRBD2; V: TRBV2; size: .; J: TRBJ2-3; DNA: TGTGCCAGCAGCCCGGGACTAGCGGGGGGCACAGATACGCAGTATTTT; CDR3: CASSPGLAGGTDTQYF
D: TRBD1; V: TRBV30; size: once; J: TRBJ2-7; DNA: TGTGCCTGGAGTGAGTTCTACGGACGAGGGACAGGCTCCTACGAGCAGTACTTC; CDR3: CAWSEFYGRGTGSYEQYF
D: TRBD1; V: TRBV15; size: .; J: TRBJ2-3; DNA: TGTGCCACCAGCCTGGACAGGGGGCAAACAGATACGCAGTATTTT; CDR3: CATSLDRGQTDTQYF
D: TRBD1; V: TRBV7-6; size: many; J: TRBJ2-2; DNA: TGTGCCAGCAGCTCCTTTTCCGGGACAGTGAACACCGGGGAGCTGTTTTTT; CDR3: CASSSFSGTVNTGELFF
D: TRBD2; V: TRBV7-2; size: once; J: TRBJ2-7; DNA: TGTGCCAGCAGCTTGGGGAGGCGGGCTAGCGGGGGCTACGAGCAGTACTTC; CDR3: CASSLGRRASGGYEQYF
D: TRBD1; V: TRBV7-8; size: .; J: TRBJ1-2; DNA: TGTGCCAGCAGCGGTAGGACAGGCTATGGCTACACCTTC; CDR3: CASSGRTGYGYTF
D: .; V: TRBV11-2; size: .; J: TRBJ1-1; DNA: TGTGCCAGCAGCTTAGCGAGTCCACAGGGATTCACTGAAGCTTTCTTT; CDR3: CASSLASPQGFTEAFF
D: TRBD2; V: TRBV27; size: .; J: TRBJ2-1; DNA: TGTGCCAGCAGTTCTGTAGCGGGAACTTTGCATGAGCAGTTCTTC; CDR3: CASSSVAGTLHEQFF
D: .; V: TRBV6-6; size: .; J: TRBJ2-1; DNA: TGTGCCAGCATGAGGGACTTATACAATGAGCAGTTCTTC; CDR3: CASMRDLYNEQFF
D: TRBD1; V: TRBV10-3; size: .; J: TRBJ2-7; DNA: TGTGCCATCAGACCCCTGGACAGGGGGCCGGACGAGCAGTACTTC; CDR3: CAIRPLDRGPDEQYF
D: .; V: TRBV7-3; size: once; J: TRBJ1-2; DNA: TGTGCCAGCAGCTTAATGGGTTCGGGGTCTGATGGCTACACCTTC; CDR3: CASSLMGSGSDGYTF
D: TRBD1; V: TRBV18; size: .; J: TRBJ2-7; DNA: TGTGCCAGCTCACAAAGCACAGGGGGCCCCTACGAGCAGTACTTC; CDR3: CASSQSTGGPYEQYF
D: .; V: TRBV11-2; size: .; J: TRBJ1-6; DNA: TGTGCCAGCTTGGGACTAAATTCACCCCTCCACTTT; CDR3: CASLGLNSPLHF
D: .; V: TRBV30; size: .; J: TRBJ1-2; DNA: TGTGCCTGGAGTACCACTACTACTAACTATGGCTACACCTTC; CDR3: CAWSTTTTNYGYTF
D: TRBD1; V: TRBV19; size: .; J: TRBJ2-3; DNA: TGTGCCAGTAGTTCACGAGGGACAGCTAATACGCAGTATTTT; CDR3: CASSSRGTANTQYF
D: TRBD1; V: TRBV5-1; size: few; J: TRBJ1-2; DNA: TGCGCCAGCAGCTCCCAGGGGGTCTACACCTTC; CDR3: CASSSQGVYTF
D: .; V: TRBV5-6; size: .; J: TRBJ2-7; DNA: TGTGCCAGCAGCTTAAGGACTATCCCCTACGAGCAGTACTTC; CDR3: CASSLRTIPYEQYF
D: TRBD2; V: TRBV9; size: .; J: TRBJ2-7; DNA: TGTGCCAGCAGCGTAGAGGGAGGGTTCGATGAGCAGTACTTC; CDR3: CASSVEGGFDEQYF
D: .; V: TRBV21-1; size: .; J: TRBJ2-2; DNA: TGTGCCAGCGAGGATAGCGGGAGATCCGGGGAGCTGTTTTTT; CDR3: CASEDSGRSGELFF
D: .; V: TRBV2; size: .; J: TRBJ2-3; DNA: TGTGCCACGCAGCGCCCGGATACGCAGTATTTT; CDR3: CATQRPDTQYF
D: TRBD1; V: TRBV5-4; size: .; J: TRBJ2-7; DNA: TGTGCCAGCAGCAGACAGGGGGACGAGCAGTACTTC; CDR3: CASSRQGDEQYF
D: .; V: TRBV5-6; size: .; J: TRBJ1-1; DNA: TGTGCCAGCAGCTTGCTGGGTCCCACAGGGACGCTCACTGAAGCTTTCTTT; CDR3: CASSLLGPTGTLTEAFF
D: TRBD1; V: TRBV27; size: .; J: TRBJ2-7; DNA: TGTGCCAGCAGTTTCGGTAGGGGGCTCGCTGACGAGCAGTACTTC; CDR3: CASSFGRGLADEQYF
D: .; V: TRBV30; size: .; J: TRBJ1-4; DNA: TGTGCCTGGAGGTTGGGGGCCGGTGAAAAACTGTTTTTT; CDR3: CAWRLGAGEKLFF
D: .; V: TRBV5-4; size: once; J: TRBJ2-5; DNA: TGTGCCAGCAGCCCGGGAGCCGGGGGGCGAGAGACCCAGTACTTC; CDR3: CASSPGAGGRETQYF